This T cell receptor (beta chain) stems from a study of cytomegalovirus exposure and HLA in healthy donors. The study's findings and limits: Prediction of most subjects' HLA-A and HLA-B alleles by TCR beta sequences was reportedly accurate.

Both 60 Vbeta primers and 13 Jbeta primers went into the PCR. In the authors' workflow: Counted up in a later analysis, unique TCR beta chains came to 60 million to 95 million, with around 9.9 million shared. Here immunoSEQ multiplex PCR was the method, and the copy in TCRdb shows in-frame clones only, minus some. V, J and clone size were drawn from that table, and D and trimming were deduced from the DNA. Here the sample spans approximately 100,000 clones, nearly 80% being singletons. Regarding this clone: Its antigen is still unknown.

The CDR3 consists of 16 residues. Per the germline V gene, CDR1 is SGHTA and CDR2 is FQGNSA. V was shortened by 5 bases and J by 0 bases, with 14 bases between the two germline ends. The chain carries TRBV7-2 and TRBJ1-3; TRBD1 is a possible D gene (6 bases). The origin of this receptor is a woman in her forties in good health and CMV-seronegative. Sequencing was done on a sample of PBMCs. In DNA form, the CDR3 reads TGTGCCAGCAGCATACAGGGCCCGAACTCTGGAAACACCATATATTTT. Translation gives CASSIQGPNSGNTIYF.